This is a list of T cell receptor beta chains from one sample in a study of response to subunit inactivated influenza vaccine. MiXCR, run by TCRdb on the RT-PCR reads, gives a single entry per CDR3 protein. The repertoire holds approximately 520,000 distinct CDR3 sequences, with 25% as singletons. The sample here was CD4+ T cells sorted from PBMCs, taken approximately 5 days after vaccination. The receptor set was obtained from a man aged 50 to 59 who received an inactivated influenza vaccine. Each CDR3 is given with its conserved first and last residue. Each record gives: clone size, J gene, V gene, D gene, CDR3 DNA, CDR3 protein. A D gene is named only where the DNA matches it firmly. The size of a clone is reported for some rows only, either as once, few or many, or as a class for expanded clones.

clone size: NA
J gene: TRBJ1-6
V gene: TRBV28
D gene: NA
CDR3 DNA: TGTGCCAGCAGTTACCGCTCCTATAATTCACCCCTCCACTTT
CDR3 protein: CASSYRSYNSPLHF

clone size: few
J gene: TRBJ2-1
V gene: TRBV4-3
D gene: TRBD1
CDR3 DNA: TGCGCCAGCAGCCAAGGGACAGGGGGGGGGAATGAGCAGTTCTTC
CDR3 protein: CASSQGTGGGNEQFF

clone size: NA
J gene: TRBJ2-5
V gene: TRBV29-1
D gene: NA
CDR3 DNA: TGCAGCGTTGGGGTACTTAGGGGGGAGACCCAGTACTTC
CDR3 protein: CSVGVLRGETQYF

clone size: few
J gene: TRBJ2-4
V gene: TRBV6-2/TRBV6-3
D gene: NA
CDR3 DNA: TGTGCCAGCAGCGCACCAAGCGTCCACCTAGCCAAAAACATTCAGTACTTC
CDR3 protein: CASSAPSVHLAKNIQYF

clone size: few
J gene: TRBJ2-5
V gene: TRBV20-1
D gene: TRBD2
CDR3 DNA: TGCAGTGCTAGAGGAGCGGGAGGCGGGGTGACCCAGTACTTC
CDR3 protein: CSARGAGGGVTQYF

clone size: NA
J gene: TRBJ2-2
V gene: TRBV7-6
D gene: NA
CDR3 DNA: TGTGCCAGCAGCTCTTGGACGGCGAACACCGGGGAGCTGTTTTTT
CDR3 protein: CASSSWTANTGELFF

clone size: few
J gene: TRBJ1-1
V gene: TRBV12-3/TRBV12-4
D gene: NA
CDR3 DNA: TGTGCCAGCAGTTTTCCCCCTCAGAACACTGAAGCTTTCTTT
CDR3 protein: CASSFPPQNTEAFF

clone size: NA
J gene: TRBJ2-5
V gene: TRBV28
D gene: NA
CDR3 DNA: TGTGCCAGCAGTCTGGCGACAACCCCCGAGACCCAGTACTTC
CDR3 protein: CASSLATTPETQYF

clone size: few
J gene: TRBJ2-7
V gene: TRBV12-3/TRBV12-4
D gene: NA
CDR3 DNA: TGTGCCAGCCGCGCGGGTTATCCCTACGAGCAGTACTTC
CDR3 protein: CASRAGYPYEQYF

clone size: NA
J gene: TRBJ1-3
V gene: TRBV5-5
D gene: NA
CDR3 DNA: TGTGCCAGCAGCTTGGCTGCCTATGGAAACACCATATATTTT
CDR3 protein: CASSLAAYGNTIYF

clone size: many
J gene: TRBJ2-3
V gene: TRBV7-2
D gene: NA
CDR3 DNA: TGTGCCAGCAGCCTCAGGTCCCCCATTTTGTGGGCAGATACGCAGTATTTT
CDR3 protein: CASSLRSPILWADTQYF

clone size: NA
J gene: TRBJ2-5
V gene: TRBV20-1
D gene: NA
CDR3 DNA: TGCAGTGCTAGCGACGGGGGCCAACGGGAGACCCAGTACTTC
CDR3 protein: CSASDGGQRETQYF

clone size: NA
J gene: TRBJ2-1
V gene: TRBV20-1
D gene: TRBD2
CDR3 DNA: TGCAGTGCTAGAGATCATGGCGGGGGGTTCTACAATGAGCAGTTCTTC
CDR3 protein: CSARDHGGGFYNEQFF

clone size: NA
J gene: TRBJ2-7
V gene: TRBV7-8
D gene: TRBD2
CDR3 DNA: TGTGCCAGCAGCTTAGCGCGTCCTAGCGGGAGCTCCTACGAGCAGTACTTC
CDR3 protein: CASSLARPSGSSYEQYF

clone size: NA
J gene: TRBJ1-1
V gene: TRBV20-1
D gene: NA
CDR3 DNA: TGCAGTGCTAGCGACCAGAACACTGAAGCTTTCTTT
CDR3 protein: CSASDQNTEAFF

clone size: few
J gene: TRBJ2-3
V gene: TRBV20-1
D gene: NA
CDR3 DNA: TGCAGTGCTAGAGATTTGATCCCTCTAGCTCTCACAGATACGCAGTATTTT
CDR3 protein: CSARDLIPLALTDTQYF

clone size: NA
J gene: TRBJ2-5
V gene: TRBV24-1
D gene: NA
CDR3 DNA: TGTGCCACCAGTGACCCAAGGGCCATCCAAGAGACCCAGTACTTC
CDR3 protein: CATSDPRAIQETQYF

clone size: few
J gene: TRBJ1-4
V gene: TRBV30
D gene: TRBD1
CDR3 DNA: TGTGCCTGGAGCAGAGGACAGGCAACTAATGAAAAACTGTTTTTT
CDR3 protein: CAWSRGQATNEKLFF

clone size: few
J gene: TRBJ2-2
V gene: TRBV6-1
D gene: NA
CDR3 DNA: TGTGCCAGCAGTGGCTCTAGTTACACCGGGGAGCTGTTTTTT
CDR3 protein: CASSGSSYTGELFF

clone size: few
J gene: TRBJ2-5
V gene: TRBV12-3/TRBV12-4
D gene: TRBD1
CDR3 DNA: TGTGCCAGCAGAATACGGGACAGACAAGAGACCCAGTACTTC
CDR3 protein: CASRIRDRQETQYF

clone size: NA
J gene: TRBJ2-5
V gene: TRBV20-1
D gene: TRBD2
CDR3 DNA: TGCAGTGCTAGACCGGTAGCGGGCCTCGCCCAAGAGACCCAGTACTTC
CDR3 protein: CSARPVAGLAQETQYF

clone size: NA
J gene: TRBJ1-5
V gene: TRBV20-1
D gene: NA
CDR3 DNA: TGCAGTGCCAAAGAATCGGGAAATCAGCCCCAGCATTTT
CDR3 protein: CSAKESGNQPQHF

clone size: few
J gene: TRBJ2-1
V gene: TRBV5-1
D gene: TRBD1
CDR3 DNA: TGCGCCAGCAGCTTGCTCCAGGGGGCCTCCAATGAGCAGTTCTTC
CDR3 protein: CASSLLQGASNEQFF

clone size: few
J gene: TRBJ2-3
V gene: TRBV28
D gene: TRBD1
CDR3 DNA: TGTGCCAGCAGTTTGTGGGGACAGGGAACAGATACGCAGTATTTT
CDR3 protein: CASSLWGQGTDTQYF

clone size: NA
J gene: TRBJ2-3
V gene: TRBV15
D gene: NA
CDR3 DNA: TGTGCCACCAGCAGAGATTCGGGGGCGGCAGATACGCAGTATTTT
CDR3 protein: CATSRDSGAADTQYF

clone size: few
J gene: TRBJ1-1
V gene: TRBV2
D gene: NA
CDR3 DNA: TGTGCCAGCAGAGTCACAGAGAGCACTGAAGCTTTCTTT
CDR3 protein: CASRVTESTEAFF

clone size: NA
J gene: TRBJ2-7
V gene: TRBV24-1
D gene: NA
CDR3 DNA: TGTGCCACCAGTGATGGTGTCAATTACGAGCAGTACTTC
CDR3 protein: CATSDGVNYEQYF

clone size: few
J gene: TRBJ1-1
V gene: TRBV20-1
D gene: TRBD1
CDR3 DNA: TGCAGTGCTCGGACAGGGGTCGGGAACACTGAAGCTTTCTTT
CDR3 protein: CSARTGVGNTEAFF

clone size: NA
J gene: TRBJ2-1
V gene: TRBV5-1
D gene: NA
CDR3 DNA: TGCGCCAGCAGCTTGGAGTCCGGCGGCTCCTACAATGAGCAGTTCTTC
CDR3 protein: CASSLESGGSYNEQFF

clone size: few
J gene: TRBJ2-1
V gene: TRBV24-1
D gene: NA
CDR3 DNA: TGTGCCACCAGTGATCCCCTCAATGAGCAGTTCTTC
CDR3 protein: CATSDPLNEQFF

clone size: few
J gene: TRBJ2-3
V gene: TRBV24-1
D gene: TRBD2
CDR3 DNA: TGTGCCACCAGTGATTCGACTAGCGGGGGTCTGGATACGCAGTATTTT
CDR3 protein: CATSDSTSGGLDTQYF

clone size: NA
J gene: TRBJ2-7
V gene: TRBV12-3/TRBV12-4
D gene: TRBD2
CDR3 DNA: TGTGCCAGCAGGCTTACTAGCGGAATCCCCCACGAGCAGTACTTC
CDR3 protein: CASRLTSGIPHEQYF

clone size: once
J gene: TRBJ1-2
V gene: TRBV18
D gene: TRBD1
CDR3 DNA: TGTGCCAGCTCACCACCGGGACAGGGGGCATATGGCTACACCTTC
CDR3 protein: CASSPPGQGAYGYTF

clone size: few
J gene: TRBJ2-1
V gene: TRBV7-2
D gene: NA
CDR3 DNA: TGTGCCAGCAGCTCCCGGACTAAGGGTGAGCAGTTCTTC
CDR3 protein: CASSSRTKGEQFF

clone size: NA
J gene: TRBJ1-2
V gene: TRBV15
D gene: NA
CDR3 DNA: TGTGCCACCAGCAGAGATACGGGAACGGGCCATGGCTACACCTTC
CDR3 protein: CATSRDTGTGHGYTF

clone size: few
J gene: TRBJ2-7
V gene: TRBV10-3
D gene: TRBD1
CDR3 DNA: TGTGCCATCAGCCCAGGGGGTGGTCAGTCCAGGTACGAGCAGTACTTC
CDR3 protein: CAISPGGGQSRYEQYF

clone size: NA
J gene: TRBJ2-1
V gene: TRBV11-2
D gene: NA
CDR3 DNA: TGTGCCAGCAGCTCGGGACCACGAAAGTCCAATGAGCAGTTCTTC
CDR3 protein: CASSSGPRKSNEQFF

clone size: NA
J gene: TRBJ2-7
V gene: TRBV10-3
D gene: TRBD2
CDR3 DNA: TGTGCCATCAGGGGACTAGCGGGAGGGCCAGACGAGCAGTACTTC
CDR3 protein: CAIRGLAGGPDEQYF

clone size: NA
J gene: TRBJ2-7
V gene: TRBV4-3
D gene: NA
CDR3 DNA: TGCGCCAGCAGCCAAGAAACGGGGATAGGCAACGAGCAGTACTTC
CDR3 protein: CASSQETGIGNEQYF

clone size: NA
J gene: TRBJ2-1
V gene: TRBV30
D gene: TRBD2
CDR3 DNA: TGTGCCTGGAGTGCCCCGGCGGGAGGCCGTTTTGAGCAGTTCTTC
CDR3 protein: CAWSAPAGGRFEQFF

clone size: few
J gene: TRBJ1-1
V gene: TRBV12-3/TRBV12-4
D gene: NA
CDR3 DNA: TGTGCCAGCACTCCCCGGGGCCGGAACACTGAAGCTTTCTTT
CDR3 protein: CASTPRGRNTEAFF

clone size: NA
J gene: TRBJ2-1
V gene: TRBV6-1
D gene: NA
CDR3 DNA: TGTGCCAGCAGTCGGTACCGGGGGCCCCGCGATGAGCAGTTCTTC
CDR3 protein: CASSRYRGPRDEQFF

clone size: NA
J gene: TRBJ2-2
V gene: TRBV6-6
D gene: NA
CDR3 DNA: TGTGCCAGCAGTCAAATTAAAACCGGGGAGCTGTTTTTT
CDR3 protein: CASSQIKTGELFF

clone size: few
J gene: TRBJ1-2
V gene: TRBV5-8
D gene: TRBD1
CDR3 DNA: TGTGCCAGCAGCCTTATTGCGCAGGACAGGGGCGGCGGCTACACCTTC
CDR3 protein: CASSLIAQDRGGGYTF

clone size: NA
J gene: TRBJ2-1
V gene: TRBV15
D gene: NA
CDR3 DNA: TGTGCCACCAGCAGACCCGGCTGGTTCGATGAGCAGTTCTTC
CDR3 protein: CATSRPGWFDEQFF

clone size: NA
J gene: TRBJ2-3
V gene: TRBV6-6
D gene: NA
CDR3 DNA: TGTGCCAGCAGAGGCCAAAGGACAGATACGCAGTATTTT
CDR3 protein: CASRGQRTDTQYF

clone size: few
J gene: TRBJ2-7
V gene: TRBV15
D gene: NA
CDR3 DNA: TGTGCCACCAGCAGAGGCAGCTCGCACTCCTACGAGCAGTACTTC
CDR3 protein: CATSRGSSHSYEQYF

clone size: NA
J gene: TRBJ2-7
V gene: TRBV5-1
D gene: NA
CDR3 DNA: TGCGCCAGCAGCTCTGGCGGGAACACCCCTAGCGAGCAGTACTTC
CDR3 protein: CASSSGGNTPSEQYF

clone size: NA
J gene: TRBJ2-1
V gene: TRBV14
D gene: NA
CDR3 DNA: TGTGCCAGCAGCCCTCTAGGGCATGAGCAGTTCTTC
CDR3 protein: CASSPLGHEQFF

clone size: NA
J gene: TRBJ2-7
V gene: TRBV11-1
D gene: NA
CDR3 DNA: TGTGCCAGCAGCTTTGCGTTGCTATACGAGCAGTACTTC
CDR3 protein: CASSFALLYEQYF

clone size: NA
J gene: TRBJ2-1
V gene: TRBV5-1
D gene: TRBD1
CDR3 DNA: TGCGCCAGCAGCCATATATTGGACAGGCGTCTACAGAAGTTCTTC
CDR3 protein: CASSHILDRRLQKFF

clone size: many
J gene: TRBJ2-2
V gene: TRBV12-3/TRBV12-4
D gene: TRBD2
CDR3 DNA: TGTGCCAGCCTAACAACTTACCCGGGACTAGCGCCCACCGGGGAGCTGTTTTTT
CDR3 protein: CASLTTYPGLAPTGELFF

clone size: NA
J gene: TRBJ2-2
V gene: TRBV4-1
D gene: TRBD1
CDR3 DNA: TGCGCCAGCAGCCAAGAGACAGGGATTTTGGCCGGGGAGCTGTTTTTT
CDR3 protein: CASSQETGILAGELFF

clone size: few
J gene: TRBJ2-2
V gene: TRBV7-3
D gene: TRBD1
CDR3 DNA: TGTGCCAGCAGCCCCAACATGGACAGGGCGTACACCGGGGAGCTGTTTTTT
CDR3 protein: CASSPNMDRAYTGELFF

clone size: many
J gene: TRBJ2-4
V gene: TRBV12-3/TRBV12-4
D gene: NA
CDR3 DNA: TGTGCCAGCAGTTTAGTGCGGTGGGCGGCCAAAAACATTCAGTACTTC
CDR3 protein: CASSLVRWAAKNIQYF